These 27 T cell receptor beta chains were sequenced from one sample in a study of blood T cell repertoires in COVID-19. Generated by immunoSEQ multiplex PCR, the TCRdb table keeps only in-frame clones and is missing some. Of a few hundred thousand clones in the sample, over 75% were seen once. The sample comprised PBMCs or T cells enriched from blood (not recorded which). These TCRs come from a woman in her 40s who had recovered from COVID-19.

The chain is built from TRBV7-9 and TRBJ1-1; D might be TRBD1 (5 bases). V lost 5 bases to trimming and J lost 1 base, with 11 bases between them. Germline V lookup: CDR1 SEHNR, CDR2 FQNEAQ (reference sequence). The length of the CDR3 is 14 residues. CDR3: CASSPLGGNTEAFF. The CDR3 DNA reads TGTGCCAGCAGCCCACTGGGGGGGAACACTGAAGCTTTCTTT.

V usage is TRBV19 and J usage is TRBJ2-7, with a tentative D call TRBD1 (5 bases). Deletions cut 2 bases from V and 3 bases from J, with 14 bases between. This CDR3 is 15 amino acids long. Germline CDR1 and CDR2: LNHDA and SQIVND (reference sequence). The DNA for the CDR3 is TGTGCCAGTAGTATATTTAAGGGGCCCTACTACGAGCAGTACTTC. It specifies CASSIFKGPYYEQYF. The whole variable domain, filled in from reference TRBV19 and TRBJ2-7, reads DGGITQSPKYLFRKEGQNVTLSCEQNLNHDAMYWYRQDPGQGLRLIYYSQIVNDFQKGDIAEGYSVSREKKESFPLTVTSAQKNPTAFYLCASSIFKGPYYEQYFGPGTRLTVT.

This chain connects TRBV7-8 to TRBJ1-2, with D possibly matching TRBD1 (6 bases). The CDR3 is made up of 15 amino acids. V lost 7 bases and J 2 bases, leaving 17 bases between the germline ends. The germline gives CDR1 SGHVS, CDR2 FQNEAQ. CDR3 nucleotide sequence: TGTGCCAGCACTCCCATGGGACAAAGCAACTATGGCTACACCTTC. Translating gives CASTPMGQSNYGYTF.

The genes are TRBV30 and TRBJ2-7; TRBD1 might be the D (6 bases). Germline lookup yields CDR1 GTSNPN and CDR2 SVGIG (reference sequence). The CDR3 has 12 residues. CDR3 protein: CAGGRSTYEQYF. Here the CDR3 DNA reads TGTGCTGGGGGCCGATCAACCTACGAGCAGTACTTC.

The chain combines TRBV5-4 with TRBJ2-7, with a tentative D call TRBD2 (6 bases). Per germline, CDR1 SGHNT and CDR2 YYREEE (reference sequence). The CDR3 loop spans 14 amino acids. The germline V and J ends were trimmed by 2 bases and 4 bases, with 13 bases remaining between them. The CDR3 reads CASSFEGLQYEQYF. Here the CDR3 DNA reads TGTGCCAGCAGCTTTGAGGGACTTCAATACGAGCAGTACTTC. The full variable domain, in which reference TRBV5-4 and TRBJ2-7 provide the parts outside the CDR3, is ETGVTQSPTHLIKTRGQQVTLRCSSQSGHNTVSWYQQALGQGPQFIFQYYREEENGRGNFPPRFSGLQFPNYSSELNVNALELDDSALYLCASSFEGLQYEQYFGPGTRLTVT.

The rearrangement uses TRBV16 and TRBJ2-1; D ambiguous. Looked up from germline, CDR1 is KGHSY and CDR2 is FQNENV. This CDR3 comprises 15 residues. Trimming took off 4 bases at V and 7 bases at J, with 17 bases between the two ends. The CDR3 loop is CASSLWAVGGNEQFF. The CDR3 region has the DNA TGTGCCAGCAGCCTCTGGGCTGTCGGTGGGAATGAGCAGTTCTTC.

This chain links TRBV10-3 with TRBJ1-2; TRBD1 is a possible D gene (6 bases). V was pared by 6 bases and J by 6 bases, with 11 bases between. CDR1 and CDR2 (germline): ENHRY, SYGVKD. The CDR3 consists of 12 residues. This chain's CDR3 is CAIRTTGDGYTF. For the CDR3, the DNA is TGTGCCATCAGGACGACAGGAGATGGCTACACCTTC.

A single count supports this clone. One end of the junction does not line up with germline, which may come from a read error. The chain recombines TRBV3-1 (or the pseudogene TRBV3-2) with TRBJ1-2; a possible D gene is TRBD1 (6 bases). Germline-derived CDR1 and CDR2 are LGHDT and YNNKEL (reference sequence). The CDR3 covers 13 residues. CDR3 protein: CASSKDRNYGYTF. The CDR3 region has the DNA TGTGCCAGCAGCAAAGACAGGAACTATGGCTACACCTTC.

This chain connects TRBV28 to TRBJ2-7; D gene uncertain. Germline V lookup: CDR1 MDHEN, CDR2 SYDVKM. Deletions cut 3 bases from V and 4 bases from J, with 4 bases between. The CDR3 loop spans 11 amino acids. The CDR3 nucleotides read TGTGCCAGCAGTTTGAGATACGAGCAGTACTTC. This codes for CASSLRYEQYF.

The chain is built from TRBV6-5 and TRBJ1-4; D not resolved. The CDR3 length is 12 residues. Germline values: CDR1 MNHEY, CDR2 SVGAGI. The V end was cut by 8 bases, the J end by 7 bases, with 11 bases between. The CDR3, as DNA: TGTGCCAGCTTGGGCATGAGTGAAAAACTGTTTTTT. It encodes CASLGMSEKLFF.

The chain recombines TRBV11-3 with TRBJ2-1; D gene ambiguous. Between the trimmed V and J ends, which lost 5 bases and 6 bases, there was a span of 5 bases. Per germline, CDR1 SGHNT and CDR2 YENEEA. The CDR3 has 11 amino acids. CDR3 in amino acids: CASSQSNEQFF. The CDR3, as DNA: TGTGCCAGCAGCCAATCCAATGAGCAGTTCTTC.

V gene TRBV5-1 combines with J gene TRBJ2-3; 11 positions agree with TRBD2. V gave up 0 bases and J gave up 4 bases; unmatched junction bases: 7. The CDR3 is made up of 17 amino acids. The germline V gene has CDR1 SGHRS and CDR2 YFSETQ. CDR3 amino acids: CASSLEASGRWADTQYF. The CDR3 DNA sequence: TGCGCCAGCAGCTTGGAGGCTAGCGGGAGGTGGGCAGATACGCAGTATTTT.

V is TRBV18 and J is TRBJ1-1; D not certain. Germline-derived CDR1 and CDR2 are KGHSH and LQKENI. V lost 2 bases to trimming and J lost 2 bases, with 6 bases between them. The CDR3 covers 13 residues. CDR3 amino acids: CASSPIINTEAFF. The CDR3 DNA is TGTGCCAGCTCACCAATTATTAACACTGAAGCTTTCTTT.

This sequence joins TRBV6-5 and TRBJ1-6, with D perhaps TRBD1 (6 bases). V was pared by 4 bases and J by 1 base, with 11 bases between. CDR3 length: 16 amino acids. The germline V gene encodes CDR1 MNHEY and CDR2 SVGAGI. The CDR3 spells CASSSRGLSYNSPLHF. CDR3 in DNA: TGTGCCAGCAGTTCTAGGGGGTTATCCTATAATTCACCCCTCCACTTT.

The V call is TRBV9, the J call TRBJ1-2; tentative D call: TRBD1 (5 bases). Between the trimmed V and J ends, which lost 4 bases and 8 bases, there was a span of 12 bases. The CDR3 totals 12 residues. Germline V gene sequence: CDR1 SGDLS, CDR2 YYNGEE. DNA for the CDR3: TGTGCCAGCAGCCCGGGCCCAGGGGGCTACACCTTC. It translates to CASSPGPGGYTF.

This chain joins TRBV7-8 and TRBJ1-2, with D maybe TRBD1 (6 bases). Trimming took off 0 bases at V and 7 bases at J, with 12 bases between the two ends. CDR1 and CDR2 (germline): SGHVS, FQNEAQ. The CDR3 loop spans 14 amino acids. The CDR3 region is CASSLAGMGAGYTF. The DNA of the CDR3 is TGTGCCAGCAGCTTAGCAGGGATGGGGGCTGGCTACACCTTC.

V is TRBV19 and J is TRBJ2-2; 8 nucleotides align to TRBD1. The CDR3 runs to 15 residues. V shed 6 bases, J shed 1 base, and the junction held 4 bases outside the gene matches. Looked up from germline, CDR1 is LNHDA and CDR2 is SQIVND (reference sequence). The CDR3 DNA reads TGTGCCAGTAGGACCGGGACAGGGAACACCGGGGAGCTGTTTTTT. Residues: CASRTGTGNTGELFF.

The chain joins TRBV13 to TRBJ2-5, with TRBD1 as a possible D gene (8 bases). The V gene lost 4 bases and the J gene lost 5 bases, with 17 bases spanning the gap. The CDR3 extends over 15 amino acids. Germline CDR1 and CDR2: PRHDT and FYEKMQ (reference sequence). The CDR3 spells CASSSTYRGGETQYF. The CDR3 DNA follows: TGTGCCAGCAGCTCGACTTACAGGGGGGGCGAGACCCAGTACTTC.

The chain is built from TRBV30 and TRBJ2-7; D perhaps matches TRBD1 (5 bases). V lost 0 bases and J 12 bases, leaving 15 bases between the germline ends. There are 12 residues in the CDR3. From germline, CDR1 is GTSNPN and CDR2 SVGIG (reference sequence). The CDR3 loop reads CAWSVRGAKRYF. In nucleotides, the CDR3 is TGTGCCTGGAGTGTACGTGGGGCCAAGCGGTACTTC.

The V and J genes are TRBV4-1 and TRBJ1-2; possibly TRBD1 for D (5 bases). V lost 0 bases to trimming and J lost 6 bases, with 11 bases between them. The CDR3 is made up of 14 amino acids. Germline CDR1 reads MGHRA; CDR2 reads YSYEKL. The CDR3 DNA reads TGCGCCAGCAGCCAAGACCCGGGGGGACATGGCTACACCTTC. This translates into CASSQDPGGHGYTF.

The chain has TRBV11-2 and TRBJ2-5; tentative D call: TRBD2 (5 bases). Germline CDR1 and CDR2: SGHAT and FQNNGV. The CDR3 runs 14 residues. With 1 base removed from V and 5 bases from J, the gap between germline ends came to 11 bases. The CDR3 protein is CASSLGPGGETQYF. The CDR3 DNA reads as TGTGCCAGCAGCTTAGGGCCCGGCGGGGAGACCCAGTACTTC. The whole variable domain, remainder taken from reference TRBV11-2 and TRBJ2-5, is EAGVAQSPRYKIIEKRQSVAFWCNPISGHATLYWYQQILGQGPKLLIQFQNNGVVDDSQLPKDRFSAERLKGVDSTLKIQPAKLEDSAVYLCASSLGPGGETQYFGPGTRLLVL.

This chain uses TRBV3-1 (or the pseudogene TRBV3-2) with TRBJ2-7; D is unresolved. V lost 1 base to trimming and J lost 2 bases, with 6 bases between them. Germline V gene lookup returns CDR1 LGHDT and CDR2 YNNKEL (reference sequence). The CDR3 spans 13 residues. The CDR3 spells CASSQVLAYEQYF. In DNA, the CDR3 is TGTGCCAGCAGCCAAGTCCTAGCCTACGAGCAGTACTTC.

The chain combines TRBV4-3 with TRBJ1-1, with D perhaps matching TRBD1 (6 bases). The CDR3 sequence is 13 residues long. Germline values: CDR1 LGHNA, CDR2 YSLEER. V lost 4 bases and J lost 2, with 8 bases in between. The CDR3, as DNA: TGCGCCAGCAGCCTACAGGGAAACACTGAAGCTTTCTTT. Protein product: CASSLQGNTEAFF.

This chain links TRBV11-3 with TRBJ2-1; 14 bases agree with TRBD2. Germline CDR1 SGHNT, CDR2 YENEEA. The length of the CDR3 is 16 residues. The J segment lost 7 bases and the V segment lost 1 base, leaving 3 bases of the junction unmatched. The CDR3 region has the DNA TGTGCCAGCAGCTTAGCAAGACTAGCGGGGGGGAATGAGCAGTTCTTC. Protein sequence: CASSLARLAGGNEQFF.

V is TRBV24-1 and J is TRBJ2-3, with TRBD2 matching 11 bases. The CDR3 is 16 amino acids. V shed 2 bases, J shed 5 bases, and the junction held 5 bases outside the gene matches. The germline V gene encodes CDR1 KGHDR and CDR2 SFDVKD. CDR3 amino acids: CATSDSRLAGLDTQYF. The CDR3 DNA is TGTGCCACCAGTGATTCCCGACTAGCGGGACTAGATACGCAGTATTTT.

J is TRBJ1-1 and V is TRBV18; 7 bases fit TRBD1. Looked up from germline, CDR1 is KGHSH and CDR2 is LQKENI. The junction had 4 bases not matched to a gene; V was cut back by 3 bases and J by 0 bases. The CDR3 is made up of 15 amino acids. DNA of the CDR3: TGTGCCAGCTCACCCTCGGGACAGATGAACACTGAAGCTTTCTTT. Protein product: CASSPSGQMNTEAFF.

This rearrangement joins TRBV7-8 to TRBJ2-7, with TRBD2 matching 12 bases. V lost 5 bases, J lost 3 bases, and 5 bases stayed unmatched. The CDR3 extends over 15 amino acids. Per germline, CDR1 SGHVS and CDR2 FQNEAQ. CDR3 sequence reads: CASSRTSGINYEQYF. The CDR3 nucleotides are TGTGCCAGCAGCCGGACTAGCGGGATCAACTACGAGCAGTACTTC.